The 21 T cell receptor delta chains below were found in one sample sequenced in a study of γδ T cells in repeated Plasmodium falciparum infection. Bulk repertoires came from Vgamma9/Vdelta2+ or Vdelta2-negative gammadelta T cells flow-sorted from PBMC. TCRdb reanalysed the multiplex PCR reads with CATT. The sample has 80,000 to 95,000 delta-chain clones, approximately 1.5% seen once. Sequenced: gamma-delta T cells from blood. The receptors were gathered from a pool of human donors (malaria-infected and uninfected, not separated).

This clone has just a few counts. TCRdb's protein, taken from a much larger clone, differs from this DNA's translation at residue 5, likely owing to a read error; the protein displayed comes from the DNA. The chain uses TRDV1 and TRDJ1; 9 positions agree with TRDD3. Here the J gene came from matching the DNA to germline, since TCRdb omits it. The V segment lost 4 bases and the J segment 0 bases; nucleotides outside the gene matches: 21. Looked up from germline, CDR1 is TSWWSYY and CDR2 is QGS. The CDR3 has 21 amino acids. The CDR3 spells CALGGLSPAGGYYQYTDKLIF. CDR3 nucleotide sequence: TGTGCTCTTGGGGGACTTTCCCCCGCCGGGGGATACTATCAGTACACCGATAAACTCATCTTT.

This clone showed up just a few times. TCRdb's listed protein matches a much larger clone and diverges from this DNA's translation at residue 16, likely through a read error; the protein shown comes from the DNA. The chain joins TRDV2 to TRDJ1, with 10 bases lining up with TRDD3. TCRdb gives no J gene; it was assigned here by matching the DNA to germline. Per the germline V gene, CDR1 is GEAIGNYY and CDR2 is EKD. The CDR3 contains 19 residues. CDR3 in DNA: TGTGCCTGTGACACCCTGACTGGGGGATCCCGGGGCCACACCGATGAACTCATCTTT. Protein sequence: CACDTLTGGSRGHTDELIF.

Concerning this clone itself: This may stem from a read error, because a much larger clone lies one nucleotide away. The rearrangement uses TRDV2 and TRDJ3; 7 bases map to TRDD3. No J segment appears in TCRdb, so it was assigned here by matching the sequence to germline. CDR3 length: 19 residues. The germline CDR1 and CDR2 sequences are GEAIGNYY and EKD. The CDR3, as DNA: TGTGCCTGCGACAAGATGGCTGGGGGTCTCTCCTGGGACACCCGACAGATGTTTTTC. It codes for CACDKMAGGLSWDTRQMFF.

In its sample, this clone was seen many times. This sample also contains other DNA sequences that code for the same CDR3. The chain couples TRDV2 to TRDJ1, with 13 positions matching TRDD3. V dropped 2 bases and J dropped 1; count of bases not matched to a gene: 12. From germline, CDR1 is GEAIGNYY and CDR2 EKD. This CDR3 comprises 19 residues. The CDR3 DNA is TGTGCCTGTGACAACCGTTACTGGGGGATACGTTGGTCCACCGATAAACTCATCTTT. Translated: CACDNRYWGIRWSTDKLIF.

This clone was counted a few times. TCRdb records a much larger clone's protein for this DNA, with a difference at residue 10 that likely arises from a read error; the protein given is the translation of the DNA. The chain recombines TRDV2 with TRDJ1, with 10 bases identical to TRDD3. Since TCRdb gives no J gene, matching the DNA to germline was used here to assign it. V was clipped by 0 bases and J by 0 bases; unmatched bases: 12. The V gene's germline CDR1 is GEAIGNYY and CDR2 EKD. The CDR3 covers 19 residues. The CDR3 loop reads CACDTLTGGFRGHTDKLIF. CDR3 nucleotides: TGTGCCTGTGACACCCTGACTGGGGGATTCCGGGGCCACACCGATAAACTCATCTTT.

This clone has a single count. CDR3 nucleotides: TGTGCTCTTGGGGGGGGGGCCTTCCTACTGGGAGATAACGCTTTGACAGCACAACTCTTCTTT. Its translation is CALGGGAFLLGDNALTAQLFF. The rearrangement joins TRDV1 to TRDJ2, with 9 bases fitting TRDD2. The J gene was missing in TCRdb and was found by matching the end of the DNA to germline. CDR1 is TSWWSYY and CDR2 is QGS in the germline V gene. CDR3 size: 21 residues. V was clipped by 4 bases and J by 0 bases; unmatched bases: 18.

As regards this clone: A single base is all that separates this from a far larger clone, so a read error is likely. The same CDR3 also results from other DNA sequences found in this sample. The CDR3 DNA sequence: TGCGCCTGTGACACCGGCGTAGCTACCCTGGGGACCTCCACCGATAAACTCATCTTT. Amino acids: CACDTGVATLGTSTDKLIF. The chain joins TRDV2 to TRDJ1, with a possible D match to TRDD3 (6 bases). In the absence of a J gene in TCRdb, the DNA was matched to germline to assign it here. CDR1 and CDR2 from the germline V gene are GEAIGNYY and EKD. The CDR3 has 19 residues.

This clone showed up many times. This chain links TRDV1 with TRDJ1, with 9 bases matching TRDD3. Germline lookup yields CDR1 TSWWSYY and CDR2 QGS. Trimming cost V 0 bases and J 0 bases; bases outside gene matches: 5. The length of the CDR3 is 17 residues. In DNA form, the CDR3 reads TGTGCTCTTGGGGAACTATCTGGGGGATCGTACACCGATAAACTCATCTTT. Translated, it gives CALGELSGGSYTDKLIF.

On this clone itself: A read error is likely here: a far larger clone is one base away. Other nucleotide sequences in the sample specify the same CDR3. The chain couples TRDV1 to TRDJ1, with a tentative D call TRDD3 (5 bases). TCRdb supplies no J gene; here it was assigned by aligning the nucleotide sequence to germline. V lost 6 bases and J lost 3, with 32 bases in between. Looked up from germline, CDR1 is TSWWSYY and CDR2 is QGS. This CDR3 has 20 residues. The CDR3 sequence: CALGERLYWGASLLPDKLIF. Written as DNA, the CDR3 is TGTGCTCTTGGTGAAAGACTATATTGGGGCGCATCTCTCTTGCCCGATAAACTCATCTTT.

In this sample, this clone turned up many times. Being one base from a much bigger clone, this may be a read error. The gene calls are TRDV2 and TRDJ3; 7 bases are a match to TRDD3. Germline V gene data show CDR1 as GEAIGNYY and CDR2 as EKD. The CDR3 has 20 residues. The ends lost 3 bases at V and 0 bases at J; junction bases unmatched: 13. The CDR3 sequence: CACDAAGYPKSSWDTRQMFF. The DNA for the CDR3 is TGTGCCTGTGACGCCGCGGGATACCCGAAAAGCTCCTGGGACACCCGACAGATGTTTTTC.

This clone showed up just a few times. TCRdb assigns this DNA the protein of a much larger clone, which departs from its translation at residue 18; this likely reflects a read error, and the protein shown comes from translating the DNA. The rearrangement joins TRDV1 to TRDJ1; 8 bases fit TRDD2. As TCRdb names no J gene, one was assigned here on the basis of a DNA match to germline. This CDR3 region has 26 residues. Germline V gene sequence: CDR1 TSWWSYY, CDR2 QGS. The J segment lost 3 bases and the V segment lost 0 bases, leaving 36 bases of the junction unmatched. Here the CDR3 reads CALGELGVRSFLRLGMPSNPSDKLIF. The CDR3 coding sequence is TGTGCTCTTGGGGAACTAGGAGTCAGGAGCTTCCTACGGCTGGGGATGCCATCCAACCCATCCGATAAACTCATCTTT.

There are a few counts of this clone. The TCRdb protein, from a much larger clone, departs from this DNA's translation at residue 8, likely by read error; the protein shown derives from the DNA. The chain links TRDV2 to TRDJ1; 8 bases are a match to TRDD3. The junction had 11 bases not matched to a gene; V was cut back by 4 bases and J by 2 bases. Per germline, CDR1 GEAIGNYY and CDR2 EKD. CDR3 size: 16 residues. CDR3 amino acids: CACEALGGTGTDKLIF. The CDR3 region has the DNA TGTGCCTGTGAAGCACTGGGGGGTACGGGGACCGATAAACTCATCTTT.

This clone was counted only a few times. TCRdb's entry gives the protein of a much larger clone, which mismatches this DNA's translation at residue 16, likely from a read error; the protein reported here is translated from the DNA. The rearrangement links TRDV1 to TRDJ1; D may be TRDD2 (7 bases). Matching the DNA to germline supplied the J gene, which TCRdb does not give. Looked up from germline, CDR1 is TSWWSYY and CDR2 is QGS. The CDR3 runs to 19 residues. The CDR3 spells CALGDDYTWGFLPTDRLIF. In DNA form, the CDR3 reads TGTGCTCTTGGGGATGACTATACGTGGGGGTTCCTACCCACCGATAGACTCATCTTT.

This clone was recorded many times. The protein in TCRdb stems from a much larger clone and differs at residue 5 from this DNA's translation, likely a read error; here the protein is translated from the DNA. This sequence joins TRDV1 and TRDJ1; D ambiguous. As TCRdb names no J gene, one was assigned here on the basis of a DNA match to germline. CDR1 is TSWWSYY and CDR2 is QGS in the germline V gene. This CDR3 comprises 13 residues. Trimming pared 4 bases from V and 0 bases from J, leaving 6 bases between. The CDR3 DNA reads as TGTGCTCTTGGGGCAACACACACCGATAAACTCATCTTT. This sequence encodes CALGATHTDKLIF.

A few counts support this clone. For this DNA, TCRdb reports the protein of a much larger clone, which diverges at residue 7, most likely from a read error; the protein presented here is translated directly from the DNA. The V and J genes are TRDV1 and TRDJ1, with 11 bases identical to TRDD3. The J gene, left out of TCRdb, was set here by checking the DNA against germline. Germline values: CDR1 TSWWSYY, CDR2 QGS. Germline trimming cut 5 bases from V and 0 bases from J; bases unmatched to any gene: 20. The CDR3 is made up of 21 amino acids. CDR3: CALGPFGPWGIPARYTDKLIF. In DNA, the CDR3 is TGTGCTCTTGGGCCCTTCGGGCCCTGGGGGATACCCGCACGGTACACCGATAAACTCATCTTT.

Notes on this clone: The translation of this DNA and the TCRdb protein of a much larger clone differ at residue 18, probably owing to a read error; the protein shown here is translated from the DNA. The CDR3 DNA sequence: TGTGCCTGTGACACCGGAATCTACGCGCTGGGGACTCAGAGGTACACCGATGAACTCATCTTT. The encoded protein is CACDTGIYALGTQRYTDELIF. The chain is built from TRDV2 and TRDJ1; maybe TRDD3 (6 bases). Germline lookup yields CDR1 GEAIGNYY and CDR2 EKD. This CDR3 comprises 21 residues.

Only a few counts were recorded for this clone. This likely stems from a read error, as it lies one base from a far larger clone. This sample also contains other DNA sequences that code for the same CDR3. The chain employs TRDV3 and TRDJ1, with D unclear. The CDR3 length is 16 residues. CDR1 TVYSNPD and CDR2 GDNSRS come from the germline V gene (reference sequence). V was pared by 4 bases and J by 0 bases, with 21 bases between. The CDR3 nucleotides are TGTGCCTGCCGTCCGCTTGTGACAAGGTACACCGATAAACTCATCTTT. Translated: CACRPLVTRYTDKLIF.

This clone appeared many times. With only one base between it and a far larger clone, this is likely a read error. Different DNA sequences within this sample yield the same CDR3. The chain links TRDV2 to TRDJ1; tentatively, D is TRDD3 (6 bases). Germline V gene lookup returns CDR1 GEAIGNYY and CDR2 EKD. The CDR3 spans 15 residues. The CDR3 region has the DNA TGCGCCTGTGACCGCGTGATGGGGGACACCGATAAACTCATCTTT. This encodes CACDRVMGDTDKLIF.

This clone was observed at least ten times. The rearrangement uses TRDV1 and TRDJ1, with D perhaps matching TRDD2 or TRDD3 (9 bases each). CDR1 TSWWSYY and CDR2 QGS come from the germline V gene. Deletions cut 4 bases from V and 1 base from J, with 31 bases between. CDR3 length: 21 amino acids. The CDR3 DNA sequence: TGTGCTCTTGGGGTCCCTTCCTACCCATCAACTGGGGGACCCCCCACCGATAAACTCATCTTT. Protein product: CALGVPSYPSTGGPPTDKLIF.

In its sample, this clone was seen a few times. The J gene is TRDJ1, the V gene TRDV1, with 8 bases identical to TRDD3. No J gene is reported in TCRdb; it was inferred here by comparing the DNA with germline. The CDR3 runs 20 residues. Per germline, CDR1 TSWWSYY and CDR2 QGS. V dropped 3 bases and J dropped 3; count of bases not matched to a gene: 21. CDR3 sequence (DNA): TGTGCTCTTGGGGATTCGTACTGGGGGTCCAACGGAGTCTGGCCCGATAAACTCATCTTT. It yields the protein CALGDSYWGSNGVWPDKLIF.

On this clone itself: TCRdb shows a much larger clone's protein in place of this DNA's translation, and the two differ at residue 14, likely through a read error; the protein shown is translated from the DNA. The chain links TRDV3 to TRDJ1; 10 nucleotides line up with TRDD3. The CDR3 sequence is 19 residues long. Germline values: CDR1 TVYSNPD, CDR2 GDNSRS (reference sequence). The V and J ends lost 1 base and 3 bases, in that order; junction bases with no gene match: 20. The CDR3 is CAFKGPLWGILAYPDKLIF. CDR3 sequence (DNA): TGTGCCTTTAAAGGTCCTCTTTGGGGGATACTGGCGTACCCCGATAAACTCATCTTT. Variable domain in full (rest from reference TRDV3 and TRDJ1): CDKVTQSSPDQTVASGSEVVLLCTYDTVYSNPDLFWYRIRPDYSFQFVFYGDNSRSEGADFTQGRFSVKHILTQKAFHLVISPVRTEDSATYYCAFKGPLWGILAYPDKLIFGKGTRVTVEP.